These T cell receptor beta chains were read from a single sample in a study of blood T cell repertoires in COVID-19. Libraries were prepared by immunoSEQ multiplex PCR; TCRdb keeps only in-frame clonotypes and omits some of them. There are roughly 240,000 clones in the sample; roughly 88% occur only once, and over 2% lies in the top ten. The sample consisted of PBMCs or T cells enriched from blood (not recorded which). These receptors were obtained from a woman in her thirties or forties with acute COVID-19. Both conserved end residues are part of each CDR3. The order of the fields is V gene, clone size, D gene, J gene, CDR3 DNA, CDR3 protein. A D gene is named only where the DNA matches it firmly. Only some rows state a clone size, as once, few, many or a class for expanded clones.

TRBV6-5,.,.,TRBJ2-7,TGTGCCAGCAGTTCGGGCGGGACAGTAACCGAGCAGTACTTC,CASSSGGTVTEQYF
TRBV5-1,once,TRBD1,TRBJ2-2,TGCGCCAGCAGCGCGGTGGCAGGGGGCACCGGGGAGCTGTTTTTT,CASSAVAGGTGELFF
TRBV5-4,.,TRBD1,TRBJ1-6,TGTGCCAGCAGCTTAGGAAACAGGGGTAATTCACCCCTCCACTTT,CASSLGNRGNSPLHF
TRBV5-1,.,TRBD1,TRBJ1-2,TGCGCCAGCAGCTCCGGGACAGCAATATATGGCTACACCTTC,CASSSGTAIYGYTF
TRBV5-8,.,.,TRBJ2-5,TGTGCCAGCAGCCACCGCCAGGGTCGCCAAGAGACCCAGTACTTC,CASSHRQGRQETQYF
TRBV11-2,once,.,TRBJ1-1,TGTGCCAGCAGGGGGGACACCTACACTGAAGCTTTCTTT,CASRGDTYTEAFF
TRBV30,.,.,TRBJ1-2,TGTGCCTGGAGTGTACTGGGGCAGGGCCCCCTCTATGGCTACACCTTC,CAWSVLGQGPLYGYTF
TRBV5-1,.,.,TRBJ1-1,TGCGCCAGCAGCCCTATCCGACCAGGAGGGACTTTCTTT,CASSPIRPGGTFF
TRBV4-3,.,.,TRBJ2-7,TGCGCCAGCAGCCAAGACAGGGGATCGGTCGAGCAGTACTTC,CASSQDRGSVEQYF
TRBV9,.,TRBD1,TRBJ1-2,TGTGCCAGCAGCGTCCGGGACAGGGAGGGCTACACCTTC,CASSVRDREGYTF
TRBV11-2,.,.,TRBJ2-3,TGTGCCAGCAGCCGCGGGACAGATACGCAGTATTTT,CASSRGTDTQYF
TRBV29-1,.,.,TRBJ1-5,TGCAGCGTTCGGGAGACGCCTAATCAGCCCCAGCATTTT,CSVRETPNQPQHF
TRBV28,.,TRBD1,TRBJ1-2,TGTGCCAGCAGTCCCGGGACAGGGTTCCATGGCTACACCTTC,CASSPGTGFHGYTF
TRBV6-2/TRBV6-3,once,TRBD2,TRBJ2-5,TGTGCCAGCAGTGGGACTAGCGGGGGGCCGTGGGAGACCCAGTACTTC,CASSGTSGGPWETQYF
TRBV4-1,.,TRBD2,TRBJ2-3,TGCGCCAGCAGCCAAGATAGAGGACTAGCGGTGGTCACAGATACGCAGTATTTT,CASSQDRGLAVVTDTQYF
TRBV7-2,.,TRBD1,TRBJ2-5,TGTGCCAGCAGCCCAAGGTGGGACAGGGTCCAAGAGACCCAGTACTTC,CASSPRWDRVQETQYF
TRBV10-3,.,.,TRBJ1-1,TGTGCCATCAGTGTTGAGGGTTGGACTGAAGCTTTCTTT,CAISVEGWTEAFF
TRBV7-9,.,TRBD2,TRBJ2-1,TGTGCCAGCAGCCGGACTAGCGGTGAGAAGTCGTTCTTC,CASSRTSGEKSFF
TRBV7-8,few,TRBD1,TRBJ1-2,TGTGCCAGCAGCTTAGGAAGGGACAGGGTTATTGGCTACACCTTC,CASSLGRDRVIGYTF
TRBV20-1,.,.,TRBJ1-3,TGCAGTGCTAGTAAGACAGGCGCTGGAAACACCATATATTTT,CSASKTGAGNTIYF
TRBV11-2,.,.,TRBJ1-2,TGTGCCAGCAGCTTAGATGGCCCCCTGGATGGCTACACCTTC,CASSLDGPLDGYTF
TRBV30,.,.,TRBJ2-2,TGTGCCTGGAGCATGACAGCGAGGGAGCTGTTTTTT,CAWSMTARELFF
TRBV10-3,.,TRBD1,TRBJ2-6,TGTGCCATCAGTGGGACAGGGATCTCTGGGGCCAACGTCCTGACTTTC,CAISGTGISGANVLTF
TRBV19,.,TRBD2,TRBJ2-2,TGTGCCAGTAGTATAGAAGCTAGCGGGAGATCGACCGGGGAGCTGTTTTTT,CASSIEASGRSTGELFF
TRBV5-4,.,.,TRBJ1-1,TGTGCCAGCAGCTTAAACTATGAAGCTTTCTTT,CASSLNYEAFF
TRBV9,.,TRBD1,TRBJ2-1,TGTGCCAGCAGTGAAACAGGGGGCGGTTTATACAATGAGCAGTTCTTC,CASSETGGGLYNEQFF
TRBV4-3,.,TRBD1,TRBJ1-6,TGCGCCAGCAGCCAAGATTATCCGGGACAGGGAAATTCACCCCTCCACTTT,CASSQDYPGQGNSPLHF
TRBV18,.,TRBD1,TRBJ2-2,TGTGCCAGCTCCCCCACAGCAGGGGGCTTCGCGAACACCGGGGAGCTGTTTTTT,CASSPTAGGFANTGELFF
TRBV14,once,TRBD1,TRBJ2-3,TGTGCCAGCAGCCCTTCCGACAGGGCCGCAGATACGCAGTATTTT,CASSPSDRAADTQYF
TRBV7-9,.,.,TRBJ2-2,TGTGCCAGCAGGCCCCCGGAGGGGTCCACCGGGGAGCTGTTTTTT,CASRPPEGSTGELFF
TRBV19,.,TRBD1,TRBJ1-5,TGTGCCAGTAGCGCTGGGACAGGGAAAACGAAGCCCCAGCATTTT,CASSAGTGKTKPQHF
TRBV7-9,.,.,TRBJ1-1,TGTGCCAGCAGCTTAGACGGCGGGACTGAAGCTTTCTTT,CASSLDGGTEAFF
TRBV24-1,.,.,TRBJ2-1,TGTGCCACCAGTGATTATACGGGTGAGCAGTTCTTC,CATSDYTGEQFF
TRBV30,.,.,TRBJ2-5,TGTGCCTGGAGTGTACACCTAGCGATGGAGACCCAGTACTTC,CAWSVHLAMETQYF
TRBV5-8,.,.,TRBJ2-2,TGTGCCAGCAGCTTGGAGTTGGGCCAGAACACCGGGGAGCTGTTTTTT,CASSLELGQNTGELFF
TRBV4-3,.,.,TRBJ1-6,TGCGCCAGCAGCCAAGAAGCCCGGGGATCACCCCTCCACTTT,CASSQEARGSPLHF
TRBV6-6,.,.,TRBJ2-2,TGTGCCAGCAAGCCATCGGTGAACACCGGGGAGCTGTTTTTT,CASKPSVNTGELFF
TRBV5-8,.,.,TRBJ1-5,TGTGCCAGCAGCTTGTGGACACCTAGTAGCAATCAGCCCCAGCATTTT,CASSLWTPSSNQPQHF
TRBV6-5,.,TRBD2,TRBJ2-3,TGTGCCAGCAGTTACTCCGTAGCGGGAGGGGCAGATACGCAGTATTTT,CASSYSVAGGADTQYF
TRBV30,few,.,TRBJ2-2,TGTGCCTGGAATACGGTGAGAGGCACCGGGGAGCTGTTTTTT,CAWNTVRGTGELFF
TRBV5-4,.,.,TRBJ1-2,TGTGCCAGCAGACATAAAGCGGACGGTCCGGAGGGCTATGGCTACACCTTC,CASRHKADGPEGYGYTF
TRBV9,.,.,TRBJ2-1,TGTGCCAGCAGCGTAGCCCCCAGCTCCTACAATGAGCAGTTCTTC,CASSVAPSSYNEQFF
TRBV15,.,TRBD1,TRBJ2-2,TGTGCCACCAGCAAGGACAGGTTCACCGGGGAGCTGTTTTTT,CATSKDRFTGELFF
TRBV4-3,.,TRBD1,TRBJ2-5,TGCGCCAGCAGCCACTTAGGTCCGGGACAGGTTGAAGAGACCCAGTACTTC,CASSHLGPGQVEETQYF
TRBV6-1,.,TRBD1,TRBJ1-3,TGTGCCAGCAGTGAAGGGACAGGTCGAGGCTCTGGAAACACCATATATTTT,CASSEGTGRGSGNTIYF
TRBV5-1,once,.,TRBJ1-2,TGCGCCAGCAGCCCGGTACAGGGAAGCTCCAACTATGGCTACACCTTC,CASSPVQGSSNYGYTF
TRBV11-3,.,TRBD1,TRBJ2-2,TGTGCCAGCAGCTTTCGACAGGGGGAGATCGGGGAGCTGTTTTTT,CASSFRQGEIGELFF
TRBV27,.,TRBD2,TRBJ2-3,TGTGCCAAGGGACTAGCCCGTGGCACAGATACGCAGTATTTT,CAKGLARGTDTQYF
TRBV19,.,TRBD1,TRBJ2-2,TGTGCCAGTAGTATTGATAGGGGGCCCGGGGAGCTGTTTTTT,CASSIDRGPGELFF
TRBV5-1,.,TRBD2,TRBJ2-2,TGCGCCAGCAGCTGGGGGACTAGCGGGGCCAACACCGGGGAGCTGTTTTTT,CASSWGTSGANTGELFF
TRBV7-8,.,.,TRBJ1-6,TGTGCCAGCAGCAAACAGGGAACCAGCTATAATTCACCCCTCCACTTT,CASSKQGTSYNSPLHF
TRBV7-9,.,.,TRBJ1-1,TGTGCCAGCAGCTTAGTCGACAGCATGAACACTGAAGCTTTCTTT,CASSLVDSMNTEAFF